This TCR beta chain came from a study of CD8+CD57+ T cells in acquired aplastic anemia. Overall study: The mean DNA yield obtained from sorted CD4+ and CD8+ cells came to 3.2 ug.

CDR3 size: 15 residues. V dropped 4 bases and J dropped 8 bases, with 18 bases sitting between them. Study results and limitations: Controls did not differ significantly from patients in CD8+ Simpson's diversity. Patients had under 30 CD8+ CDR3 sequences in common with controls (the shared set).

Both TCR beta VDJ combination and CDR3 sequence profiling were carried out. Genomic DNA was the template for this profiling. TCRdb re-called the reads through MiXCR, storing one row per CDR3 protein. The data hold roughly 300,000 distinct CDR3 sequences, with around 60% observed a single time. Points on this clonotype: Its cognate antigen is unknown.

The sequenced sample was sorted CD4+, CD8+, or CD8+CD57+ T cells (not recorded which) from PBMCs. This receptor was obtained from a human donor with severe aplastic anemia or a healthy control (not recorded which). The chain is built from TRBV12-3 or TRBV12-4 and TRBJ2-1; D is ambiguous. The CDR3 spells CASSSVSGPWDEQFF. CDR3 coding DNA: TGTGCCAGCAGTTCCGTATCGGGCCCTTGGGATGAGCAGTTCTTC.